A single T cell receptor beta chain is shown here with its context. Its antigen remains unidentified. This specimen comes from a study of cytomegalovirus exposure and HLA in healthy donors. Background on the study: Earlier, 90 million to 140 million unique TCR beta sequences were recovered from around 200 million T cells by an analysis. Findings and caveats of the study: It is likely that the observed cluster of highly shared sequence variants was a sequencing artifact. After further analysis at a later stage, 15,000 to 20,000 TCR beta sequences were associated with HLA alleles at 0.05 false discovery rate. The study reported that TCR beta sequences accurately predicted HLA-A and HLA-B alleles in most subjects.

Primers included in the PCR were 60 Vbeta and 13 Jbeta primers. Clones were sequenced by immunoSEQ multiplex PCR, and TCRdb holds only the in-frame ones, with some missing. Of approximately 140,000 clones in the sample, about two thirds were seen once. CDR1 is LGHNT and CDR2 is FRNRAP in the germline V gene. V trimming: 7 bases; J trimming: 2 bases; junction bases outside the gene matches: 12. This CDR3 comprises 16 residues. This sequence joins TRBV12-5 and TRBJ2-5; 8 bases are shared with TRBD2. The sequencing input was PBMCs. This sequence originates from a woman aged 55-69 years in good health and CMV-seropositive. The CDR3 sequence: CASAPWGGGFQETQYF. CDR3 DNA sequence: TGTGCTAGTGCCCCCTGGGGCGGGGGGTTTCAAGAGACCCAGTACTTC.